Listed below are T cell receptor beta chains from one sample, sequenced in a study of blood T cell repertoires in COVID-19. The method was immunoSEQ multiplex PCR; TCRdb's version includes in-frame clones alone and lacks a portion of them. The top ten clones hold roughly 21% of a sample with tens of thousands of clones, about three quarters of them seen once. The sequenced sample was peripheral blood. These receptors came from a human donor in a cohort sampled during active COVID-19. Both conserved end residues are part of each CDR3. D genes are given only for firm matches. For some rows the clone size is stated as once, few or many, or as a class when expanded; others skip it.

clone size: -; D gene: -; V gene: TRBV15; J gene: TRBJ2-5; CDR3 DNA: TGTGCCACCAGCAGAGATCGTACAGCCCAAGAGACCCAGTACTTC; CDR3 protein: CATSRDRTAQETQYF
clone size: -; D gene: -; V gene: TRBV18; J gene: TRBJ2-3; CDR3 DNA: TGTGCCAGCTCCCGCGGAGATACGCAGTATTTT; CDR3 protein: CASSRGDTQYF
clone size: -; D gene: -; V gene: TRBV14; J gene: TRBJ1-6; CDR3 DNA: TGTGCCAGCAGCCATCATGCCTATATCGCACCCCTCCACTTT; CDR3 protein: CASSHHAYIAPLHF
clone size: -; D gene: -; V gene: TRBV11-2; J gene: TRBJ2-3; CDR3 DNA: TGTGCCAGCAGCCGAGGGGCGGGGAGAGGCACAGATACGCAGTATTTT; CDR3 protein: CASSRGAGRGTDTQYF
clone size: once; D gene: TRBD2; V gene: TRBV6-1; J gene: TRBJ2-1; CDR3 DNA: TGTGCCAGCAGTGAAGCAAGGCTAGCGGGAACGGATTCGAAGCAGTTCTTC; CDR3 protein: CASSEARLAGTDSKQFF
clone size: -; D gene: -; V gene: TRBV2; J gene: TRBJ1-2; CDR3 DNA: TGTGCCAGCAATAGGGAGCTAGGCTACACCTTC; CDR3 protein: CASNRELGYTF
clone size: -; D gene: -; V gene: TRBV7-8; J gene: TRBJ2-7; CDR3 DNA: TGTGCCAGCACCTCCCTACAGGCGTCCTACGAGCAGTACTTC; CDR3 protein: CASTSLQASYEQYF
clone size: -; D gene: -; V gene: TRBV9; J gene: TRBJ1-1; CDR3 DNA: TGTGCCAGCAGCGTAGGGCAGGTGAACACTGAAGCTTTCTTT; CDR3 protein: CASSVGQVNTEAFF
clone size: once; D gene: -; V gene: TRBV20-1; J gene: TRBJ2-5; CDR3 DNA: TGCAGTGCTGCCGGCCAAGAGACCCAGTACTTC; CDR3 protein: CSAAGQETQYF
clone size: -; D gene: TRBD2; V gene: TRBV4-2; J gene: TRBJ2-5; CDR3 DNA: TGTGCCAGCAGCCAAATAGCGGGGGACTACCAAGAGACCCAGTACTTC; CDR3 protein: CASSQIAGDYQETQYF
clone size: -; D gene: -; V gene: TRBV28; J gene: TRBJ2-4; CDR3 DNA: TGTGCCAGCAGTTCCCCTGCGGGTACCTGCAACTTC; CDR3 protein: CASSSPAGTCNF
clone size: -; D gene: TRBD2; V gene: TRBV5-1; J gene: TRBJ2-7; CDR3 DNA: TGCGCCAGCAGCTTAACTAGCGGGACTCTCTCCTACGAGCAGTACTTC; CDR3 protein: CASSLTSGTLSYEQYF
clone size: -; D gene: -; V gene: TRBV30; J gene: TRBJ2-5; CDR3 DNA: TGTGCCTGGAGTGTCCCGGAGACCCAGTACTTC; CDR3 protein: CAWSVPETQYF
clone size: -; D gene: TRBD1; V gene: TRBV5-4; J gene: TRBJ2-5; CDR3 DNA: TGTGCCAGCAGCCGCCGGGACAGGGGAGAGACCCAGTACTTC; CDR3 protein: CASSRRDRGETQYF
clone size: -; D gene: TRBD1; V gene: TRBV5-1; J gene: TRBJ1-2; CDR3 DNA: TGCGCCAGCAGAACCGGGACAGGGTTGTATGGCTACACCTTC; CDR3 protein: CASRTGTGLYGYTF
clone size: -; D gene: -; V gene: TRBV7-9; J gene: TRBJ1-1; CDR3 DNA: TGTGCCAGCAGCTTAGCCCAGGGTATGCACACTGAAGCTTTCTTT; CDR3 protein: CASSLAQGMHTEAFF
clone size: -; D gene: -; V gene: TRBV7-2; J gene: TRBJ2-1; CDR3 DNA: TGTGCCAGCAGCTCCTCGTCGGGGTTGAGACCCAATGAGCAGTTCTTC; CDR3 protein: CASSSSSGLRPNEQFF
clone size: -; D gene: -; V gene: TRBV9; J gene: TRBJ2-7; CDR3 DNA: TGTGCCAGCAGCGTTAGCGCGAGCTCCTACGAGCAGTACTTC; CDR3 protein: CASSVSASSYEQYF
clone size: few; D gene: -; V gene: TRBV5-1; J gene: TRBJ2-7; CDR3 DNA: TGCGCCAGCACCCCGGGACTGAGACAACCTAAGGACGAGCAGTACTTC; CDR3 protein: CASTPGLRQPKDEQYF
clone size: -; D gene: TRBD1; V gene: TRBV19; J gene: TRBJ1-2; CDR3 DNA: TGTGCCAGTAGTCGACAGGGAGATGGCTACACCTTC; CDR3 protein: CASSRQGDGYTF
clone size: -; D gene: -; V gene: TRBV11-3; J gene: TRBJ2-3; CDR3 DNA: TGTGCCAGCAGCCAGGACAGCAACACAGATACGCAGTATTTT; CDR3 protein: CASSQDSNTDTQYF
clone size: -; D gene: TRBD1; V gene: TRBV4-1; J gene: TRBJ1-2; CDR3 DNA: TGCGCCAGCAGCCAAGGGGGGGCAGGGGGCTATGGCTACACCTTC; CDR3 protein: CASSQGGAGGYGYTF
clone size: -; D gene: -; V gene: TRBV11-3; J gene: TRBJ2-7; CDR3 DNA: TGTGCCAGCAGCTTGGACGGCAGGGATATGAGTGAGCAGTACTTC; CDR3 protein: CASSLDGRDMSEQYF
clone size: -; D gene: TRBD2; V gene: TRBV18; J gene: TRBJ2-4; CDR3 DNA: TGTGCCAGCTCACCTGCTTGGCTAGCGGGAGGGGGCATTCAGTACTTC; CDR3 protein: CASSPAWLAGGGIQYF
clone size: -; D gene: -; V gene: TRBV21-1; J gene: TRBJ1-4; CDR3 DNA: TGTGCCAGCAGCACCCCAACGGGAAAACTGTTTTTT; CDR3 protein: CASSTPTGKLFF
clone size: -; D gene: TRBD1; V gene: TRBV27; J gene: TRBJ2-1; CDR3 DNA: TGTGCCAGCAGTTTATCCCGGACAGGGCACAATGAGCAGTTCTTC; CDR3 protein: CASSLSRTGHNEQFF
clone size: -; D gene: -; V gene: TRBV5-4; J gene: TRBJ2-7; CDR3 DNA: TGTGCCAGCAGCTTACAGCAAACTCCCTACGAGCAGTACTTC; CDR3 protein: CASSLQQTPYEQYF
clone size: -; D gene: TRBD1; V gene: TRBV11-2; J gene: TRBJ1-2; CDR3 DNA: TGTGCCAGCAGCTTAGGGGGACAGCCCGTTACCTTC; CDR3 protein: CASSLGGQPVTF
clone size: -; D gene: TRBD1; V gene: TRBV29-1; J gene: TRBJ2-2; CDR3 DNA: TGCAGCGTGGGACAGGGTAACACCGGGGAGCTGTTTTTT; CDR3 protein: CSVGQGNTGELFF
clone size: -; D gene: -; V gene: TRBV5-1; J gene: TRBJ1-2; CDR3 DNA: TGCGCCAGCAGCTTGGCCGGAGACAGTATGGGTGGCTACACCTTC; CDR3 protein: CASSLAGDSMGGYTF
clone size: -; D gene: -; V gene: TRBV7-8; J gene: TRBJ2-7; CDR3 DNA: TGTGCCAGCAGCCTGGCAGGCGCGGGCGACTCCTACGAGCAGTACTTC; CDR3 protein: CASSLAGAGDSYEQYF
clone size: -; D gene: -; V gene: TRBV7-2; J gene: TRBJ1-4; CDR3 DNA: TGTGCCAGCAGCTTAGTGGGGAGCTCAACTAATGAAAAACTGTTTTTT; CDR3 protein: CASSLVGSSTNEKLFF
clone size: -; D gene: TRBD2; V gene: TRBV6-2/TRBV6-3; J gene: TRBJ2-3; CDR3 DNA: TGTGCCAGCAGTTTACTTGGACTAGCGGGGGGCACAGATACGCAGTATTTT; CDR3 protein: CASSLLGLAGGTDTQYF
clone size: -; D gene: -; V gene: TRBV19; J gene: TRBJ2-3; CDR3 DNA: TGTGCCAGTAGTACATCCCCCGGCAGGGGAGGCACAGATACGCAGTATTTT; CDR3 protein: CASSTSPGRGGTDTQYF
clone size: -; D gene: -; V gene: TRBV30; J gene: TRBJ1-1; CDR3 DNA: TGTGCCCTCGGACAGAACACTGAAGCTTTCTTT; CDR3 protein: CALGQNTEAFF
clone size: -; D gene: TRBD2; V gene: TRBV28; J gene: TRBJ2-7; CDR3 DNA: TGTGCCAGCAAAGCGGGGGCCGACCCAATCGAGCAGTACTTC; CDR3 protein: CASKAGADPIEQYF
clone size: -; D gene: -; V gene: TRBV5-1; J gene: TRBJ2-1; CDR3 DNA: TGCGCCTGTGCCAGGGGCCAACCAAACAATGAGCAGTTCTTC; CDR3 protein: CACARGQPNNEQFF
clone size: -; D gene: -; V gene: TRBV4-3; J gene: TRBJ2-1; CDR3 DNA: TGCGCCAGCAGCCAAGATCGGGGAGTGCAGTTCTTC; CDR3 protein: CASSQDRGVQFF
clone size: once; D gene: TRBD1; V gene: TRBV2; J gene: TRBJ1-4; CDR3 DNA: TGTGCCAGCAGTGAAAACAGGGGAATGGCTAATGAAAAACTGTTTTTT; CDR3 protein: CASSENRGMANEKLFF
clone size: -; D gene: TRBD1; V gene: TRBV5-6; J gene: TRBJ2-6; CDR3 DNA: TGTGCCAGCAGCTTGGAACAGGGGGTATCAGGGGCCAACGTCCTGACTTTC; CDR3 protein: CASSLEQGVSGANVLTF
clone size: -; D gene: -; V gene: TRBV5-1; J gene: TRBJ2-5; CDR3 DNA: TGCGCCAGCAGCACTCGGACAGAAGAGACCCAGTACTTC; CDR3 protein: CASSTRTEETQYF
clone size: -; D gene: -; V gene: TRBV2; J gene: TRBJ1-1; CDR3 DNA: TGTGCCAGCACTGGACAGATGAACACTGAAGCTTTCTTT; CDR3 protein: CASTGQMNTEAFF
clone size: -; D gene: TRBD2; V gene: TRBV9; J gene: TRBJ2-1; CDR3 DNA: TGTGCCAGCAGCCCCTCTCTAGCGGGAATCTACAATGAGCAGTTCTTC; CDR3 protein: CASSPSLAGIYNEQFF
clone size: -; D gene: -; V gene: TRBV9; J gene: TRBJ2-2; CDR3 DNA: TGTGCCAGCAGCGTAGGGGGAGATGGCGCCGGGGAGCTGTTTTTT; CDR3 protein: CASSVGGDGAGELFF
clone size: -; D gene: -; V gene: TRBV28; J gene: TRBJ1-2; CDR3 DNA: TGTGCCAGCAGTGGAACCTTTGACAGGTCGTATGGCTACACCTTC; CDR3 protein: CASSGTFDRSYGYTF
clone size: once; D gene: TRBD2; V gene: TRBV6-2/TRBV6-3; J gene: TRBJ2-3; CDR3 DNA: TGTGCCAGCAGTTATGGGGCTAGCGGGACCGACACAGATACGCAGTATTTT; CDR3 protein: CASSYGASGTDTDTQYF
clone size: -; D gene: -; V gene: TRBV2; J gene: TRBJ2-1; CDR3 DNA: TGTGCCAGCAGTGTGTCGGGTTTTAATGAGCAGTTCTTC; CDR3 protein: CASSVSGFNEQFF
clone size: -; D gene: TRBD1; V gene: TRBV30; J gene: TRBJ2-7; CDR3 DNA: TGTGCCTGGAGTCAACAGGGGGCCGAGCAGTACTTC; CDR3 protein: CAWSQQGAEQYF